These 20 T cell receptor beta chains share one sample of origin, sequenced in a study of blood T cell repertoires in COVID-19. Profiling relied on immunoSEQ multiplex PCR, and the TCRdb table lists in-frame clones only, not all of them. This sample has 250,000 or so clones, with approximately 88% found just once. Sequencing used PBMCs or T cells enriched from blood (not recorded which). The receptors come from a woman between 25 and 40 years old who had been exposed to COVID-19.

The chain links TRBV2 to TRBJ1-1; D is ambiguous. The germline gives CDR1 SNHLY, CDR2 FYNNEI. V was pared by 4 bases and J by 4 bases, with 4 bases between. The CDR3 extends over 11 amino acids. Here the CDR3 reads CASSVSTEAFF. Written as DNA, the CDR3 is TGTGCCAGCAGTGTTAGCACTGAAGCTTTCTTT.

The chain carries TRBV4-1 and TRBJ2-7, with 8 nucleotides matching TRBD2. The CDR3 covers 15 residues. Germline V lookup: CDR1 MGHRA, CDR2 YSYEKL. Trimming took 1 base from V and 2 from J; bases not matched to a gene: 4. In DNA, the CDR3 is TGCGCCAGCAGCCAAGGGACTAGCCTTACCTACGAGCAGTACTTC. Translating it yields CASSQGTSLTYEQYF.

The chain recombines TRBV12-3 or TRBV12-4 with TRBJ1-1; 9 bases fit TRBD1. V dropped 6 bases and J dropped 7; count of bases not matched to a gene: 6. This CDR3 contains 13 residues. The CDR3 here is CASRLGQGFEAFF. The CDR3 DNA is TGTGCCAGCAGACTAGGACAGGGGTTTGAAGCTTTCTTT.

The chain recombines TRBV28 with TRBJ2-3; D possibly corresponds to TRBD1 (5 bases). This CDR3 spans 15 amino acids. Trimming pared 5 bases from V and 4 bases from J, leaving 16 bases between. The germline gives CDR1 MDHEN, CDR2 SYDVKM. CDR3 bases: TGTGCCAGCAGTCCCGGGTCCCAGGGCGCAGATACGCAGTATTTT. Translation gives CASSPGSQGADTQYF.

In its sample, this clone was seen many times. The CDR3 here is CASSLKQQGAGFEQYF. The CDR3 region has the DNA TGTGCCAGCAGCTTAAAACAGCAGGGTGCCGGGTTCGAGCAGTACTTC. The chain combines TRBV11-2 with TRBJ2-7, with D tentatively TRBD1 (5 bases). CDR3 size: 16 residues. CDR1 SGHAT and CDR2 FQNNGV come from the germline V gene. Trimming took 2 bases from V and 6 from J, leaving 20 bases between them.

The rearrangement joins TRBV29-1 to TRBJ2-7, with D perhaps matching TRBD2 (7 bases). The germline V and J ends were trimmed by 6 bases and 6 bases, with 21 bases remaining between them. The germline V gene encodes CDR1 SQVTM and CDR2 ANQGSEA. The CDR3 sequence is 14 residues long. CDR3: CSVRGGLSSGEQYF. The DNA of the CDR3 is TGCAGCGTGAGGGGGGGACTCTCGTCGGGCGAGCAGTACTTC.

This clone came up a few times. The chain is built from TRBV10-3 and TRBJ1-2; 9 positions match TRBD1. Germline CDR1 ENHRY, CDR2 SYGVKD. V trimming: 2 bases; J trimming: 2 bases; junction bases outside the gene matches: 6. The CDR3 loop spans 16 amino acids. The CDR3: CAISETGQGTNYGYTF. CDR3 in DNA: TGTGCCATCAGTGAGACGGGACAGGGAACGAACTATGGCTACACCTTC.

The chain recombines TRBV15 with TRBJ1-4; no clear D. The V and J ends lost 1 base and 7 bases respectively, with 7 bases between them. Germline V gives CDR1 LNHNV, CDR2 YYDKDF (reference sequence). CDR3 length equals 13 residues. The DNA for the CDR3 is TGTGCCACCAGCAGAGGTGGCAGTGAAAAACTGTTTTTT. Its protein product is CATSRGGSEKLFF.

V gene TRBV2 combines with J gene TRBJ2-3; 8 bases fit TRBD1. The germline V gene encodes CDR1 SNHLY and CDR2 FYNNEI. The CDR3 is 14 amino acids. V lost 6 bases and J lost 5; bases outside the gene matches: 7. In DNA form, the CDR3 reads TGTGCCAGCAGCCCTGACAGGGGACAAGATACGCAGTATTTT. It translates to CASSPDRGQDTQYF.

This rearrangement joins TRBV5-6 to TRBJ1-1; the D gene is possibly TRBD1 (5 bases). CDR1 and CDR2 (germline): SGHDT, YYEEEE. The CDR3 loop spans 16 amino acids. Trimming cost V 6 bases and J 1 base, with 19 bases left between them. In DNA, the CDR3 is TGTGCCAGCACTTCTCCCCCGGGACTTCCGAACACTGAAGCTTTCTTT. It translates to CASTSPPGLPNTEAFF.

The chain has TRBV11-3 and TRBJ2-1; TRBD1 agrees at 7 bases. The V gene end was trimmed by 1 base and the J gene end by 3 bases; junction bases not matched to a gene: 6. CDR3 length: 16 amino acids. The germline gives CDR1 SGHNT, CDR2 YENEEA. The CDR3: CASSLVQGRFYNEQFF. The CDR3 region has the DNA TGTGCCAGCAGCTTAGTACAGGGGAGATTCTACAATGAGCAGTTCTTC.

The V call is TRBV28, the J call TRBJ2-7, with D possibly being TRBD2 (5 bases). The CDR3 is 14 residues long. In germline, CDR1 is MDHEN, CDR2 SYDVKM. V lost 7 bases to trimming and J lost 2 bases, with 15 bases between them. The CDR3 is CASTEGLPTYEQYF. DNA of the CDR3: TGTGCCAGCACCGAAGGACTGCCAACCTACGAGCAGTACTTC.

This rearrangement joins TRBV19 to TRBJ2-7; 7 bases align to TRBD1. The CDR3 spans 14 residues. V gave up 4 bases and J gave up 2 bases; unmatched junction bases: 5. CDR1 is LNHDA and CDR2 is SQIVND in the germline V gene (reference sequence). For the CDR3, the DNA is TGTGCCAGTAGTACCTCGACAGGGACCTACGAGCAGTACTTC. Protein: CASSTSTGTYEQYF.

CDR3 in amino acids: CASSESNRGYEQYF. DNA of the CDR3: TGTGCCAGCAGTGAATCCAACAGGGGATACGAGCAGTACTTC. The chain recombines TRBV25-1 with TRBJ2-7; TRBD1 agrees at 7 bases. The germline gives CDR1 MGHDK, CDR2 SYGVNS. This CDR3 is 14 amino acids long. V trimming: 1 base; J trimming: 4 bases; junction bases outside the gene matches: 4.

The chain is built from TRBV5-1 and TRBJ2-3; 11 bases fit TRBD1. The germline gives CDR1 SGHRS, CDR2 YFSETQ. J lost 8 bases, V lost 0 bases, and 11 bases had no gene match. The CDR3 is made up of 17 amino acids. This chain's CDR3 is CASSLDGQGALRRTQYF. The CDR3, as DNA: TGCGCCAGCAGCTTGGATGGACAGGGGGCGCTCAGGCGTACGCAGTATTTT.

This clone was recorded only once. The gene calls are TRBV15 and TRBJ2-3; D might be TRBD1 (5 bases). Trimming removed 4 bases from V and 2 bases from J, with 13 bases in between. The CDR3 totals 15 residues. Germline V gene data show CDR1 as LNHNV and CDR2 as YYDKDF (reference sequence). The CDR3 DNA reads as TGTGCCACCAGCAAGGACAAGAGAATCACAGATACGCAGTATTTT. Protein: CATSKDKRITDTQYF.

The chain is built from TRBV24-1 and TRBJ1-3, with D perhaps TRBD1 (6 bases). In germline, CDR1 is KGHDR, CDR2 SFDVKD. The CDR3 has 17 residues. Trimming left V 3 bases short and J 0 bases short, with 14 bases between. The CDR3 spells CATSDHRQALSGNTIYF. CDR3 DNA sequence: TGTGCCACCAGTGATCATCGACAGGCGCTCTCTGGAAACACCATATATTTT.

This clone was seen only a few times. The chain links TRBV10-1 to TRBJ2-7, with TRBD2 as a possible D gene (7 bases). V was cut by 2 bases and J by 7 bases, with 15 bases left in between. The CDR3 extends over 14 amino acids. Per germline, CDR1 WNHNN and CDR2 SYGVQD (reference sequence). CDR3 protein: CASSERQGRGEQYF. The CDR3, as DNA: TGCGCCAGCAGTGAGAGGCAGGGGAGGGGAGAGCAGTACTTC.

The chain has TRBV29-1 and TRBJ2-5; tentatively, D is TRBD1 (6 bases). The V gene lost 7 bases and the J gene lost 4 bases, with 10 bases spanning the gap. The CDR3 has 11 amino acids. CDR1 and CDR2 from the germline V gene are SQVTM and ANQGSEA. The CDR3 loop is CSGGHAETQYF. The CDR3 DNA is TGCAGCGGGGGACACGCAGAGACCCAGTACTTC.

V and J are TRBV7-9 and TRBJ2-5; D not certain. Trimming pared 4 bases from V and 5 bases from J, leaving 17 bases between. This CDR3 comprises 15 residues. The V gene's germline CDR1 is SEHNR and CDR2 FQNEAQ (reference sequence). CDR3 region: CASSSPEVHGETQYF. For the CDR3, the DNA is TGTGCCAGCAGCTCCCCTGAGGTTCACGGGGAGACCCAGTACTTC.